The 25 T cell receptor beta chains in this list originate from one sample, sequenced in a study of graft-versus-host responses after intestinal transplantation. Some clones are missing from TCRdb's copy, which holds only in-frame ones; the method was immunoSEQ multiplex PCR. Here the sample spans 90,000 to 150,000 clones, around 93% being singletons. These receptors have no known antigen. The sample was unstimulated CD4+ T cells sorted from spleen or lymph node cells, taken before intestinal transplant. These receptors came from a human donor who received an intestinal transplant.

The rearrangement links TRBV5-1 to TRBJ2-3; D is unresolved. V was shortened by 4 bases and J by 1 base, with 7 bases between the two germline ends. The CDR3 is made up of 13 amino acids. Germline-derived CDR1 and CDR2 are SGHRS and YFSETQ. CDR3 sequence (DNA): TGCGCCAGCAGCCTGACTGGCACAGATACGCAGTATTTT. It is translated as CASSLTGTDTQYF.

The chain carries TRBV4-2 and TRBJ1-1, with TRBD1 as a possible D gene (6 bases). Germline V gives CDR1 LGHNA, CDR2 YNFKEQ. Trimming shortened V by 0 bases and J by 5 bases, and 13 bases separated the two germline ends. This CDR3 contains 15 residues. The CDR3 spells CASSQESTGWTEAFF. Written as DNA, the CDR3 is TGTGCCAGCAGCCAAGAGTCGACAGGCTGGACTGAAGCTTTCTTT.

This chain joins TRBV4-1 and TRBJ2-7; D gene unclear. The CDR3 has 12 residues. Germline loops: CDR1 MGHRA, CDR2 YSYEKL. The V gene lost 0 bases and the J gene lost 3 bases, with 3 bases spanning the gap. CDR3 sequence reads: CASSQDGYEQYF. CDR3 in DNA: TGCGCCAGCAGCCAAGATGGCTACGAGCAGTACTTC.

The chain couples TRBV27 to TRBJ1-2, with D uncertain. Germline V CDR1 and CDR2: MNHEY, SMNVEV (reference sequence). V gave up 4 bases and J gave up 2 bases, with 14 bases separating them. The CDR3 extends over 15 amino acids. The CDR3 region is CASSSRRMPNYGYTF. The CDR3 DNA follows: TGTGCCAGCAGTTCCAGACGGATGCCCAACTATGGCTACACCTTC.

V gene TRBV6-6 combines with J gene TRBJ2-4, with 9 positions matching TRBD1. Germline CDR1 MNHNY, CDR2 SVGAGI (reference sequence). This CDR3 comprises 16 residues. Germline trimming cut 7 bases from V and 0 bases from J; bases unmatched to any gene: 7. CDR3 residues: CASTDRGDLAKNIQYF. The CDR3 DNA follows: TGTGCCAGCACCGACAGGGGGGATCTAGCCAAAAACATTCAGTACTTC.

The chain has TRBV30 and TRBJ2-7; no reliable D call. CDR1 and CDR2 from the germline V gene are GTSNPN and SVGIG (reference sequence). V was cut by 1 base and J by 2 bases, with 6 bases left in between. The CDR3 is 12 amino acids. The CDR3 DNA reads TGTGCCTGGAGTGGCAGGCCCTACGAGCAGTACTTC. This encodes CAWSGRPYEQYF.

The rearrangement joins TRBV6-5 to TRBJ1-3, with D unclear. The V and J ends lost 0 bases and 8 bases respectively, with 14 bases between them. The germline V gene encodes CDR1 MNHEY and CDR2 SVGAGI. The CDR3 covers 15 residues. Here the CDR3 reads CASSYSRGLSYTIYF. CDR3 DNA sequence: TGTGCCAGCAGTTACTCCCGTGGCCTTTCTTACACCATATATTTT.

The chain joins TRBV15 to TRBJ1-1; no clear D gene. There are 13 residues in the CDR3. V was clipped by 3 bases and J by 7 bases, with 12 bases between them. In germline, CDR1 is LNHNV, CDR2 YYDKDF (reference sequence). CDR3 DNA sequence: TGTGCCACCAGCAGTAGGGATGAAGGTGAAGCTTTCTTT. Translating it yields CATSSRDEGEAFF.

The rearrangement joins TRBV2 to TRBJ1-2; D gene uncertain. The germline CDR1 and CDR2 sequences are SNHLY and FYNNEI. The CDR3 is made up of 14 amino acids. V was pared by 7 bases and J by 7 bases, with 19 bases between. The CDR3 region has the DNA TGTGCCAGCACCCCCAGGAATCTTATGGGTGGCTACACCTTC. This sequence encodes CASTPRNLMGGYTF.

Comment on this clone: At the DNA level, this CDR3 is encoded by other sequences in the same sample as well. The chain carries TRBV9 and TRBJ2-1; 7 bases agree with TRBD2. Per germline, CDR1 SGDLS and CDR2 YYNGEE. The CDR3 runs 14 residues. Unmatched junction bases numbered 9, after V lost 2 bases and J lost 10 bases. CDR3 sequence (DNA): TGTGCCAGCAGCGTGTTACCGACTAGCAACGAGCAGTTCTTC. Translating gives CASSVLPTSNEQFF. Full variable domain (remainder filled in from reference TRBV9 and TRBJ2-1): DSGVTQTPKHLITATGQRVTLRCSPRSGDLSVYWYQQSLDQGLQFLIQYYNGEERAKGNILERFSAQQFPDLHSELNLSSLELGDSALYFCASSVLPTSNEQFFGPGTRLTVL.

V gene TRBV11-2 combines with J gene TRBJ2-5; the D gene is possibly TRBD1 (6 bases). The V gene lost 0 bases and the J gene lost 4 bases, with 12 bases spanning the gap. The CDR3 has 15 amino acids. Germline assignment: CDR1 SGHAT and CDR2 FQNNGV. CDR3 in amino acids: CASSLDLQGRETQYF. The DNA of the CDR3 is TGTGCCAGCAGCTTAGATCTTCAGGGGAGAGAGACCCAGTACTTC.

The gene calls are TRBV25-1 and TRBJ2-1; 11 bases match TRBD2. Germline assignment: CDR1 MGHDK and CDR2 SYGVNS. The junction had 5 bases not matched to a gene; V was cut back by 4 bases and J by 3 bases. This CDR3 has 16 residues. CDR3 sequence: CASSGTGTSGYNEQFF. CDR3 in DNA: TGTGCCAGCAGTGGCACCGGGACTAGCGGCTACAATGAGCAGTTCTTC.

The rearrangement uses TRBV6-1 and TRBJ1-1; a possible D gene is TRBD1 (6 bases). Trimming shortened V by 6 bases and J by 3 bases, and 17 bases separated the two germline ends. In germline, CDR1 is MNHNS, CDR2 SASEGT. The CDR3 has 15 amino acids. The CDR3 DNA is TGTGCCAGCAGGACACACAGGGTCTGGGACACTGAAGCTTTCTTT. Protein sequence: CASRTHRVWDTEAFF.

The chain uses TRBV5-1 and TRBJ2-1; D perhaps matches TRBD2 (6 bases). The CDR3 is made up of 15 amino acids. CDR1 is SGHRS and CDR2 is YFSETQ in the germline V gene. The ends were cut back, 4 bases at V and 2 bases at J, with 13 bases in the middle. The CDR3 reads CASSGRDLAYNEQFF. In DNA form, the CDR3 reads TGCGCCAGCAGCGGCCGGGACTTAGCCTACAATGAGCAGTTCTTC.

The V call is TRBV7-6, the J call TRBJ2-3; TRBD2 agrees at 15 bases. The CDR3 sequence is 16 residues long. Germline V CDR1 and CDR2: SGHVS, FNYEAQ. The V segment lost 5 bases and the J segment 7 bases; nucleotides outside the gene matches: 7. The CDR3 nucleotides read TGTGCCAGCAGCCCAGGACTAGCGGGAGGGCCGCATACGCAGTATTTT. It translates to CASSPGLAGGPHTQYF.

This clone was seen just once. V usage is TRBV27 and J usage is TRBJ1-1; perhaps TRBD1 as D (6 bases). The CDR3 has 14 residues. V lost 2 bases and J 1 base, leaving 8 bases between the germline ends. Per germline, CDR1 MNHEY and CDR2 SMNVEV (reference sequence). The CDR3 nucleotides read TGTGCCAGCAGTTTAACAGGGAGGAACACTGAAGCTTTCTTT. Its protein product is CASSLTGRNTEAFF.

Here the CDR3 DNA reads TGTGCCAGCAGTTCCGGGACAGGGGGGATGAACACTGAAGCTTTCTTT. Its protein product is CASSSGTGGMNTEAFF. This chain uses TRBV9 with TRBJ1-1, with TRBD1 matching over 11 bases. Per the germline V gene, CDR1 is SGDLS and CDR2 is YYNGEE. There are 16 residues in the CDR3. With V trimmed by 5 bases and J by 0 bases, 6 bases remained unmatched.

The V and J genes are TRBV10-2 and TRBJ1-4; no clear D gene. V gave up 2 bases and J gave up 7 bases, with 5 bases separating them. Germline V lookup: CDR1 WSHSY, CDR2 SAAADI. This CDR3 contains 12 residues. CDR3 in DNA: TGCGCCAGCAGTGAGAGTGGTGAAAAACTGTTTTTT. Translated, it gives CASSESGEKLFF.

This clone appeared a single time. This chain uses TRBV19 with TRBJ1-1, with 9 bases that match TRBD1. This CDR3 contains 13 residues. The J segment lost 3 bases and the V segment lost 6 bases, leaving 2 bases of the junction unmatched. Germline CDR1 reads LNHDA; CDR2 reads SQIVND (reference sequence). CDR3 bases: TGTGCCAGTAGGACAGGGGGTGACACTGAAGCTTTCTTT. Amino acids: CASRTGGDTEAFF. Based on the CDR3 plus reference TRBV19 and TRBJ1-1, the full variable domain is DGGITQSPKYLFRKEGQNVTLSCEQNLNHDAMYWYRQDPGQGLRLIYYSQIVNDFQKGDIAEGYSVSREKKESFPLTVTSAQKNPTAFYLCASRTGGDTEAFFGQGTRLTVV.

This sequence joins TRBV7-9 and TRBJ1-2; 8 bases agree with TRBD1. The CDR3 sequence is 17 residues long. Germline CDR1 is SEHNR and CDR2 is FQNEAQ (reference sequence). J was trimmed by 2 bases and V by 2 bases; bases with no gene match: 10. The CDR3 protein is CASSLIPGQGLNYGYTF. The DNA of the CDR3 is TGTGCCAGCAGCTTAATTCCCGGACAGGGATTAAACTATGGCTACACCTTC.

With respect to this clone: Other DNA sequences in this sample translate to the same CDR3. The rearrangement links TRBV5-6 to TRBJ1-2; weak D call: TRBD1 (6 bases). Trimming took off 0 bases at V and 4 bases at J, with 7 bases between the two ends. Per the germline V gene, CDR1 is SGHDT and CDR2 is YYEEEE. The CDR3 consists of 13 residues. The CDR3 protein is CASSLDRAYGYTF. The CDR3 nucleotides read TGTGCCAGCAGCTTGGACAGGGCCTATGGCTACACCTTC.

V is TRBV5-1 and J is TRBJ2-7, with a tentative D call TRBD2 (6 bases). V was cut by 1 base and J by 2 bases, with 10 bases left in between. CDR3 size: 14 residues. CDR1 is SGHRS, CDR2 YFSETQ, per germline. The CDR3 loop is CASSLTSNTYEQYF. The CDR3 DNA sequence: TGCGCCAGCAGCTTGACTAGCAATACCTACGAGCAGTACTTC.

The V and J genes are TRBV30 and TRBJ2-5; D call uncertain. There are 13 residues in the CDR3. Germline CDR1 is GTSNPN and CDR2 is SVGIG (reference sequence). The germline V and J ends were trimmed by 5 bases and 0 bases, with 10 bases remaining between them. CDR3 protein: CAWGAGYQETQYF. The CDR3, as DNA: TGTGCCTGGGGCGCTGGGTACCAAGAGACCCAGTACTTC.

This clone appeared a single time. This rearrangement joins TRBV6-5 to TRBJ1-5; D is unclear. CDR1 is MNHEY, CDR2 SVGAGI, per germline. The CDR3 is 14 residues long. Trimming took 4 bases from V and 2 from J, leaving 9 bases between them. The CDR3 sequence: CASSSAGGNQPQHF. DNA of the CDR3: TGTGCCAGCAGTTCGGCAGGCGGCAATCAGCCCCAGCATTTT.

The chain is built from TRBV4-2 and TRBJ2-7; 7 bases are a match to TRBD2. Germline trimming cut 1 base from V and 4 bases from J; bases unmatched to any gene: 13. Germline CDR1 is LGHNA and CDR2 is YNFKEQ. The CDR3 is made up of 17 amino acids. CDR3 sequence: CASSQGASGPTQYEQYF. The CDR3 bases are TGTGCCAGCAGCCAAGGGGCTAGCGGACCGACCCAATACGAGCAGTACTTC.